These 3 T cell receptor beta chains originate from one sample sequenced in a study of identical twins. TCRdb reprocessed the 5' RACE reads via MiXCR and lists one record per CDR3 protein. The sample holds 470,000 or so distinct CDR3 sequences, 24% seen once. These data are also associated with another study on T cells expressing NK-cell markers.

Sequenced: CD4+ T cells sorted from blood. Source of these receptors: a woman between 18 and 29 years old in good health.

In the case of this clonotype: A junction boundary mismatches the germline segment, possibly from a read error. The chain couples TRBV11-2 to TRBJ2-5; 11 bases agree with TRBD2. Germline assignment: CDR1 SGHAT and CDR2 FQNNGV. The CDR3 totals 15 residues. CDR3 amino acids: CASSFSGGASETLYF. DNA for the CDR3: TGTGCCAGCAGCTTTAGCGGGGGGGCCTCAGAGACCCTGTACTTC.

This chain connects TRBV2 to TRBJ2-7, with TRBD2 matching over 10 bases. Germline V CDR1 and CDR2: SNHLY, FYNNEI. The CDR3 spans 16 residues. V lost 8 bases to trimming and J lost 6 bases; unmatched junction nucleotides: 16. The CDR3: CASAITPSGRTGEQYF. The CDR3 DNA follows: TGTGCCAGCGCGATAACCCCTAGCGGGAGAACTGGCGAGCAGTACTTC.

The CDR3: CASSPRGKNTEAFF. The CDR3 nucleotides are TGTGCCAGCAGCCCCCGGGGGAAGAACACTGAAGCTTTCTTT. V is TRBV9 and J is TRBJ1-1, with D maybe TRBD1 (5 bases). The germline V gene encodes CDR1 SGDLS and CDR2 YYNGEE. The CDR3 consists of 14 residues. Trimming shortened V by 4 bases and J by 1 base, and 11 bases separated the two germline ends. The variable domain in full, completed from reference TRBV9 and TRBJ1-1, reads DSGVTQTPKHLITATGQRVTLRCSPRSGDLSVYWYQQSLDQGLQFLIQYYNGEERAKGNILERFSAQQFPDLHSELNLSSLELGDSALYFCASSPRGKNTEAFFGQGTRLTVV.